The 16 T cell receptor beta chains below come from one sample, sequenced in a study of OX40 agonist ivuxolimab in advanced cancers. Using immunoSEQ multiplex PCR, the repertoire was profiled, and TCRdb retains in-frame clones only, with some absent. The sample yields 35,000 to 50,000 clones, 70% to 90% seen once. This specimen was CD4+ or CD8+ T cells sorted from blood, taken in a trial of the OX40 agonist ivuxolimab. The source of these receptors is an adult with an advanced solid tumor such as melanoma, head and neck, liver or kidney cancer.

The J gene is TRBJ1-3, the V gene TRBV4-1; 7 bases align to TRBD1. Germline V gene data show CDR1 as MGHRA and CDR2 as YSYEKL. V shed 0 bases, J shed 0 bases, and the junction held 2 bases outside the gene matches. This CDR3 has 16 residues. The CDR3 nucleotides read TGCGCCAGCAGCCAAGAAGGACAGGTCTCTGGAAACACCATATATTTT. Its protein product is CASSQEGQVSGNTIYF.

As concerns this clone: An end of the junction differs from the germline gene, which may be a read error. The rearrangement joins TRBV5-1 to TRBJ2-5; 7 bases map to TRBD2. Germline values: CDR1 SGHRS, CDR2 YFSETQ. The CDR3 length is 13 residues. The CDR3 protein is CASSFVTGGAQYF. CDR3 sequence (DNA): TGTGCCAGCAGCTTTGTCACTGGGGGGGCCCAGTACTTC.

The chain recombines TRBV27 with TRBJ2-1; 7 bases map to TRBD2. The CDR3 has 12 residues. The V segment lost 11 bases and the J segment 5 bases; nucleotides outside the gene matches: 6. CDR1 and CDR2 from the germline V gene are MNHEY and SMNVEV (reference sequence). The CDR3 sequence is CAGEGSDNEQFF. The CDR3 DNA is TGTGCCGGGGAGGGCAGTGACAATGAGCAGTTCTTC.

The chain uses TRBV5-4 and TRBJ2-1, with D unclear. V lost 2 bases and J lost 7, with 7 bases in between. Germline V lookup: CDR1 SGHNT, CDR2 YYREEE (reference sequence). CDR3 length: 12 residues. The DNA of the CDR3 is TGTGCCAGCAGCTTAGAGTGGAATGAGCAGTTCTTC. It yields the protein CASSLEWNEQFF. Full variable domain (remainder filled in from reference TRBV5-4 and TRBJ2-1): ETGVTQSPTHLIKTRGQQVTLRCSSQSGHNTVSWYQQALGQGPQFIFQYYREEENGRGNFPPRFSGLQFPNYSSELNVNALELDDSALYLCASSLEWNEQFFGPGTRLTVL.

V usage is TRBV5-6 and J usage is TRBJ2-1, with D unresolved. The CDR3 consists of 17 residues. CDR1 and CDR2 (germline): SGHDT, YYEEEE. V lost 2 bases and J 0 bases, leaving 15 bases between the germline ends. Here the CDR3 reads CASSFYPLGISYNEQFF. CDR3 in DNA: TGTGCCAGCAGCTTTTACCCTTTGGGAATCTCCTACAATGAGCAGTTCTTC.

This chain links TRBV4-3 with TRBJ2-3; 11 bases map to TRBD2. CDR3 length: 17 residues. Germline V gene lookup returns CDR1 LGHNA and CDR2 YSLEER. Trimming took 1 base from V and 3 from J; bases not matched to a gene: 6. As DNA, the CDR3 is TGCGCCAGCAGCCAAGGGCCTAGCGGGAGGCTAACAGATACGCAGTATTTT. This sequence encodes CASSQGPSGRLTDTQYF.

The chain links TRBV28 to TRBJ2-5; possible D gene TRBD2, 6 bases. CDR1 is MDHEN and CDR2 is SYDVKM in the germline V gene. Trimming left V 10 bases short and J 2 bases short, with 11 bases between. The CDR3 sequence is 12 residues long. CDR3: CAIGTLQETQYF. The CDR3 region has the DNA TGTGCCATCGGGACTTTACAAGAGACCCAGTACTTC.

This chain connects TRBV10-3 to TRBJ1-5; D not resolved. V lost 5 bases and J 0 bases, leaving 11 bases between the germline ends. Germline V gene data show CDR1 as ENHRY and CDR2 as SYGVKD. This CDR3 is 15 amino acids long. The DNA for the CDR3 is TGTGCCATCAGTACGACGCTAGATAGCAATCAGCCCCAGCATTTT. Its protein is CAISTTLDSNQPQHF.

The CDR3 DNA sequence: TGCGCCAGCAGCCCGGATTCGACCCATGGCTACACCTTC. Residues: CASSPDSTHGYTF. The rearrangement uses TRBV5-1 and TRBJ1-2; D remains unclear. This CDR3 has 13 amino acids. The germline V gene has CDR1 SGHRS and CDR2 YFSETQ. Between the trimmed V and J ends, which lost 4 bases and 6 bases, there was a span of 13 bases.

V usage is TRBV7-8 and J usage is TRBJ2-2, with D possibly matching TRBD1 (5 bases). This CDR3 comprises 14 residues. The ends were cut back, 3 bases at V and 5 bases at J, with 10 bases in the middle. Germline CDR1 is SGHVS and CDR2 is FQNEAQ. In DNA, the CDR3 is TGTGCCAGCAGCTTGACAGATTTTACCGGGGAGCTGTTTTTT. Protein sequence: CASSLTDFTGELFF.

The V and J genes are TRBV7-6 and TRBJ2-7, with TRBD1 matching 7 bases. Germline V gene sequence: CDR1 SGHVS, CDR2 FNYEAQ. The junction had 1 base not matched to a gene; V was cut back by 0 bases and J by 5 bases. This CDR3 has 13 amino acids. CDR3 nucleotides: TGTGCCAGCAGCTTAGCACAGGGGAACGAGCAGTACTTC. Amino acid sequence: CASSLAQGNEQYF.

This clone is medium-sized by share. This chain uses TRBV14 with TRBJ2-3; tentative D call: TRBD1 (5 bases). The CDR3 is 15 residues long. Germline V gene sequence: CDR1 SGHDN, CDR2 FVKESK. Trimming cost V 5 bases and J 8 bases, with 20 bases left between them. CDR3 sequence: CASSSKQDFSRTQYF. The CDR3 nucleotides read TGTGCCAGCAGCTCCAAACAGGATTTCAGCCGTACGCAGTATTTT.

CDR3 sequence reads: CSVEEDTSYEQYF. The CDR3 DNA sequence: TGCAGCGTTGAGGAGGACACTTCCTACGAGCAGTACTTC. The V gene is TRBV29-1, the J gene TRBJ2-7; D tentatively reads TRBD1 or TRBD2 (5 bases each). The CDR3 runs to 13 residues. Germline CDR1 is SQVTM and CDR2 is ANQGSEA. V was cut by 3 bases and J by 1 base, with 10 bases left in between.

The rearrangement uses TRBV5-4 and TRBJ1-2; 10 nucleotides match TRBD1. V dropped 5 bases and J dropped 11; count of bases not matched to a gene: 9. The CDR3 is 13 amino acids. Germline V gene data show CDR1 as SGHNT and CDR2 as YYREEE (reference sequence). Here the CDR3 DNA reads TGTGCCAGCAGTCGAGACAGGGGGCCGGAATACACCTTC. As protein: CASSRDRGPEYTF.

The chain employs TRBV5-8 and TRBJ1-5; unclear D gene. The CDR3 contains 14 residues. Germline V lookup: CDR1 SGHTS, CDR2 YDEGEE. Trimming took off 3 bases at V and 0 bases at J, with 7 bases between the two ends. The CDR3 is CASSSDPSNQPQHF. CDR3 DNA: TGTGCCAGCAGCTCCGATCCTAGCAATCAGCCCCAGCATTTT.

This clone was seen a handful of times. This rearrangement joins TRBV29-1 to TRBJ1-2; 7 bases are shared with TRBD1. The junction had 12 bases not matched to a gene; V was cut back by 7 bases and J by 7 bases. This CDR3 contains 13 residues. Germline CDR1 SQVTM, CDR2 ANQGSEA. This CDR3 reads CSGGGGGDVGYTF. CDR3 sequence (DNA): TGCAGCGGGGGGGGAGGGGGCGACGTTGGCTACACCTTC. The full variable domain, its missing parts supplied by reference TRBV29-1 and TRBJ1-2, is SAVISQKPSRDICQRGTSLTIQCQVDSQVTMMFWYRQQPGQSLTLIATANQGSEATYESGFVIDKFPISRPNLTFSTLTVSNMSPEDSSIYLCSGGGGGDVGYTFGSGTRLTVV.